In this sample, the clone carrying this T cell receptor beta chain turned up once. Possible read error: a much larger clone is one base away. Patients selected for sequencing had displayed CD8+CD57+ cell expansion by flow cytometry. Patients uniformly had severe acquired aplastic anemia. The CDR3 is 15 residues long. Per the germline V gene, CDR1 is SGHTA and CDR2 is FQGNSA. TCR beta VDJ and CDR3 profiles were obtained from a genomic DNA template. Via MiXCR, TCRdb re-called the reads, giving one row per CDR3 protein. The repertoire consists of roughly 500,000 distinct CDR3 sequences, with approximately 32% occurring once and the leading ten covering 0.82%. This sample stems from a study of CD8+CD57+ T cells in acquired aplastic anemia. About the research overall: The study obtained an average of around 3.1 ug of DNA from sorted CD4+ and CD8+ cells.

This receptor was taken from a human donor with aplastic anemia. Sequencing was done on a sample of sorted CD4+, CD8+, or CD8+CD57+ T cells (not recorded which) from PBMCs. The chain links TRBV7-2 to TRBJ2-7; TRBD2 agrees at 12 bases. The CDR3 is CASSPRTSGTYGQYF. In DNA form, the CDR3 reads TGTGCCAGCAGCCCGCGGACTAGCGGGACCTACGGGCAGTACTTC. The variable domain in full, completed from reference TRBV7-2 and TRBJ2-7, reads GAGVSQSPSNKVTEKGKDVELRCDPISGHTALYWYRQSLGQGLEFLIYFQGNSAPDKSGLPSDRFSAERTGGSVSTLTIQRTQQEDSAVYLCASSPRTSGTYGQYFGPGTRLTVT.